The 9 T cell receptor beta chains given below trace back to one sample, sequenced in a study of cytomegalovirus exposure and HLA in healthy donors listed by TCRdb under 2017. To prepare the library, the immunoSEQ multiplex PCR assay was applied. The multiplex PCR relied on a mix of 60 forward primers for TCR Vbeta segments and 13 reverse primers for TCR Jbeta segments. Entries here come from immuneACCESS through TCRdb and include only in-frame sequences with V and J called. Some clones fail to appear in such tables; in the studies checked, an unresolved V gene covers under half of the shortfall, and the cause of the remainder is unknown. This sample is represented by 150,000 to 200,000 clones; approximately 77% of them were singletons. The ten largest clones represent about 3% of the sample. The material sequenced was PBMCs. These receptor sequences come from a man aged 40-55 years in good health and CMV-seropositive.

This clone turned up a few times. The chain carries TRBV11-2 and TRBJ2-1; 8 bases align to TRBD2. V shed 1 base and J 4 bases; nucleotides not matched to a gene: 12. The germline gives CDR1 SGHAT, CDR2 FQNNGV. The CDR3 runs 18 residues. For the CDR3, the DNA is TGTGCCAGCAGCTTAGGGACTAGCACGGAGCCAACTTACAATGAGCAGTTCTTC. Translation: CASSLGTSTEPTYNEQFF.

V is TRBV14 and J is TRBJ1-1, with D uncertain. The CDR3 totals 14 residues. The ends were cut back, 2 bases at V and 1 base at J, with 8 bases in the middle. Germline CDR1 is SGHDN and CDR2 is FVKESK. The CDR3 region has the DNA TGTGCCAGCAGCCAACCGGTAGCGAACACTGAAGCTTTCTTT. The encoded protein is CASSQPVANTEAFF.

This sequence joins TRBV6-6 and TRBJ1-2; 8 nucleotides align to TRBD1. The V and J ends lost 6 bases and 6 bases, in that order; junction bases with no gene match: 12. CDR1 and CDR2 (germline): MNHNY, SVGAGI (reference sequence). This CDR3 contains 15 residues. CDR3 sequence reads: CASSIGLGQGNGYTF. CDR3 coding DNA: TGTGCCAGCAGCATCGGCTTAGGACAGGGAAATGGCTACACCTTC.

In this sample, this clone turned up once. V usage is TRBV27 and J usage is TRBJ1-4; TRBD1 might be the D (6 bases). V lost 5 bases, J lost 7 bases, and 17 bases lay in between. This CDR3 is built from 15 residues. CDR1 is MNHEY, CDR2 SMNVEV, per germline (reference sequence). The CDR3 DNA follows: TGTGCCAGCAGTAGGGCCGGGGGGCAGGTTGAAAAACTGTTTTTT. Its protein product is CASSRAGGQVEKLFF. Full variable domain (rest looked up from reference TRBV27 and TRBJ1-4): EAQVTQNPRYLITVTGKKLTVTCSQNMNHEYMSWYRQDPGLGLRQIYYSMNVEVTDKGDVPEGYKVSRKEKRNFPLILESPSPNQTSLYFCASSRAGGQVEKLFFGSGTQLSVL.

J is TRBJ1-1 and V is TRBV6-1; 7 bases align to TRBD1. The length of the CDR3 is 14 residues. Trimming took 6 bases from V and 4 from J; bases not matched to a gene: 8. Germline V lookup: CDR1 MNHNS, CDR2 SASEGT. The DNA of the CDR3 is TGTGCCAGCAGCCTCACGCAGGGGGGCACTGAAGCTTTCTTT. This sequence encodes CASSLTQGGTEAFF.

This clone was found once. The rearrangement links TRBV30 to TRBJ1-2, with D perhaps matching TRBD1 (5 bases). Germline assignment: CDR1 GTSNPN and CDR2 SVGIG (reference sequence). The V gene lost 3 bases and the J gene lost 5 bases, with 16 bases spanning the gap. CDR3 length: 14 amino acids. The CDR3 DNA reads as TGTGCCTGGAGGGCTGCCGGGGGGGTTTATGGCTACACCTTC. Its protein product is CAWRAAGGVYGYTF.

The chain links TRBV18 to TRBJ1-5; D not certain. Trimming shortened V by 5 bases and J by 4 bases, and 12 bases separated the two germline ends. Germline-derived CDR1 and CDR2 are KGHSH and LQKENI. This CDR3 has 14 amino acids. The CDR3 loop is CASSTTKTNQPQHF. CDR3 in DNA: TGTGCCAGCTCAACAACAAAAACGAATCAGCCCCAGCATTTT.

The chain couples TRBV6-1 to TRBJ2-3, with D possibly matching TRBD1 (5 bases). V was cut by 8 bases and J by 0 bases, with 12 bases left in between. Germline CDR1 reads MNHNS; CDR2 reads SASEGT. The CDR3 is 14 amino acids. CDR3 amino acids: CASQIGHSTDTQYF. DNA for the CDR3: TGTGCCAGCCAAATCGGACACAGCACAGATACGCAGTATTTT.

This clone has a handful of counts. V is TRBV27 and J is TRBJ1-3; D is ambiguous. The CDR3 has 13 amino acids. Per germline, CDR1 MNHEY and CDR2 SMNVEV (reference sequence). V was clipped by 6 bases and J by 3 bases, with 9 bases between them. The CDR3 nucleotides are TGTGCCAGCAGCGCGGGGATTGGAAACACCATATATTTT. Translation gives CASSAGIGNTIYF.